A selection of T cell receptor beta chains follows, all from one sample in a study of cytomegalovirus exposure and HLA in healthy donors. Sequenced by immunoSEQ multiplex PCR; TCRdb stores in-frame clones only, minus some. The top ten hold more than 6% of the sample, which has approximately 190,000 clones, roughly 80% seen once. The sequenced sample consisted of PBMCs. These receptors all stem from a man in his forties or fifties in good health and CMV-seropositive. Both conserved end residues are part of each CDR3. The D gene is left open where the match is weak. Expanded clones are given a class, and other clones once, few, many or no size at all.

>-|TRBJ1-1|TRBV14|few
CASSHSQRGSTEAFF
TGTGCCAGCAGCCATTCTCAACGGGGGAGCACTGAAGCTTTCTTT
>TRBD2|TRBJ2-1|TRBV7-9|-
CASSLGTSGEGEQFF
TGTGCCAGCAGCTTAGGGACTAGCGGGGAGGGTGAGCAGTTCTTC
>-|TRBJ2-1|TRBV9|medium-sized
CASSVVGGNNEQFF
TGTGCCAGCAGCGTAGTAGGAGGGAACAATGAGCAGTTCTTC
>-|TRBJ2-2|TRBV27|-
CASSFPNTGNTGELFF
TGTGCCAGCAGTTTCCCCAACACAGGGAACACCGGGGAGCTGTTTTTT
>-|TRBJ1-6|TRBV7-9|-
CSSSPGGAPLHF
TGTTCCAGCAGCCCTGGGGGGGCGCCCCTCCACTTT
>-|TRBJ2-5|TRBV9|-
CASSPLFPEGETQYF
TGTGCCAGCAGCCCGCTATTTCCGGAGGGGGAGACCCAGTACTTC
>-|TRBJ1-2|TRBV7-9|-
CSSSLGSGQGLNYGYTF
TGTTCCAGCAGCTTAGGTTCGGGGCAGGGGCTCAACTATGGCTACACCTTC
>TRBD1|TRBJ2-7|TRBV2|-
CASSGDRWAYEQYF
TGTGCCAGCAGTGGGGACAGGTGGGCCTACGAGCAGTACTTC
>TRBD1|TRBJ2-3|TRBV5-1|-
CASSSIPGQGTDTQYF
TGCGCCAGCAGCTCAATCCCGGGACAGGGGACAGATACGCAGTATTTT
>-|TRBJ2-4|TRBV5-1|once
CASSLSAGQQYF
TGCGCCAGCAGCTTGTCTGCGGGACAGCAGTACTTC
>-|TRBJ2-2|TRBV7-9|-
CASRGVAANTGELFF
TGTGCCAGCAGGGGAGTGGCGGCTAACACCGGGGAGCTGTTTTTT